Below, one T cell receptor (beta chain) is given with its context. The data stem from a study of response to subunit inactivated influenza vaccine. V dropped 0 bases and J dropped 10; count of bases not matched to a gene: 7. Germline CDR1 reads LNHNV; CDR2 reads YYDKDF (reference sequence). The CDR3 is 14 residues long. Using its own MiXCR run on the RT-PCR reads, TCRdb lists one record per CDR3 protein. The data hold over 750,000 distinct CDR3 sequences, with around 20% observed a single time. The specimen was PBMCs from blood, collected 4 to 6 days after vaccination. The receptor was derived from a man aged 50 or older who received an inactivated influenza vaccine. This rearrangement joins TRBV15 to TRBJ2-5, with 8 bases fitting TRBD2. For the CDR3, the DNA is TGTGCCACCAGCAGAGATGGGGGACTAGGGGGCCAGTACTTC. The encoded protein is CATSRDGGLGGQYF.